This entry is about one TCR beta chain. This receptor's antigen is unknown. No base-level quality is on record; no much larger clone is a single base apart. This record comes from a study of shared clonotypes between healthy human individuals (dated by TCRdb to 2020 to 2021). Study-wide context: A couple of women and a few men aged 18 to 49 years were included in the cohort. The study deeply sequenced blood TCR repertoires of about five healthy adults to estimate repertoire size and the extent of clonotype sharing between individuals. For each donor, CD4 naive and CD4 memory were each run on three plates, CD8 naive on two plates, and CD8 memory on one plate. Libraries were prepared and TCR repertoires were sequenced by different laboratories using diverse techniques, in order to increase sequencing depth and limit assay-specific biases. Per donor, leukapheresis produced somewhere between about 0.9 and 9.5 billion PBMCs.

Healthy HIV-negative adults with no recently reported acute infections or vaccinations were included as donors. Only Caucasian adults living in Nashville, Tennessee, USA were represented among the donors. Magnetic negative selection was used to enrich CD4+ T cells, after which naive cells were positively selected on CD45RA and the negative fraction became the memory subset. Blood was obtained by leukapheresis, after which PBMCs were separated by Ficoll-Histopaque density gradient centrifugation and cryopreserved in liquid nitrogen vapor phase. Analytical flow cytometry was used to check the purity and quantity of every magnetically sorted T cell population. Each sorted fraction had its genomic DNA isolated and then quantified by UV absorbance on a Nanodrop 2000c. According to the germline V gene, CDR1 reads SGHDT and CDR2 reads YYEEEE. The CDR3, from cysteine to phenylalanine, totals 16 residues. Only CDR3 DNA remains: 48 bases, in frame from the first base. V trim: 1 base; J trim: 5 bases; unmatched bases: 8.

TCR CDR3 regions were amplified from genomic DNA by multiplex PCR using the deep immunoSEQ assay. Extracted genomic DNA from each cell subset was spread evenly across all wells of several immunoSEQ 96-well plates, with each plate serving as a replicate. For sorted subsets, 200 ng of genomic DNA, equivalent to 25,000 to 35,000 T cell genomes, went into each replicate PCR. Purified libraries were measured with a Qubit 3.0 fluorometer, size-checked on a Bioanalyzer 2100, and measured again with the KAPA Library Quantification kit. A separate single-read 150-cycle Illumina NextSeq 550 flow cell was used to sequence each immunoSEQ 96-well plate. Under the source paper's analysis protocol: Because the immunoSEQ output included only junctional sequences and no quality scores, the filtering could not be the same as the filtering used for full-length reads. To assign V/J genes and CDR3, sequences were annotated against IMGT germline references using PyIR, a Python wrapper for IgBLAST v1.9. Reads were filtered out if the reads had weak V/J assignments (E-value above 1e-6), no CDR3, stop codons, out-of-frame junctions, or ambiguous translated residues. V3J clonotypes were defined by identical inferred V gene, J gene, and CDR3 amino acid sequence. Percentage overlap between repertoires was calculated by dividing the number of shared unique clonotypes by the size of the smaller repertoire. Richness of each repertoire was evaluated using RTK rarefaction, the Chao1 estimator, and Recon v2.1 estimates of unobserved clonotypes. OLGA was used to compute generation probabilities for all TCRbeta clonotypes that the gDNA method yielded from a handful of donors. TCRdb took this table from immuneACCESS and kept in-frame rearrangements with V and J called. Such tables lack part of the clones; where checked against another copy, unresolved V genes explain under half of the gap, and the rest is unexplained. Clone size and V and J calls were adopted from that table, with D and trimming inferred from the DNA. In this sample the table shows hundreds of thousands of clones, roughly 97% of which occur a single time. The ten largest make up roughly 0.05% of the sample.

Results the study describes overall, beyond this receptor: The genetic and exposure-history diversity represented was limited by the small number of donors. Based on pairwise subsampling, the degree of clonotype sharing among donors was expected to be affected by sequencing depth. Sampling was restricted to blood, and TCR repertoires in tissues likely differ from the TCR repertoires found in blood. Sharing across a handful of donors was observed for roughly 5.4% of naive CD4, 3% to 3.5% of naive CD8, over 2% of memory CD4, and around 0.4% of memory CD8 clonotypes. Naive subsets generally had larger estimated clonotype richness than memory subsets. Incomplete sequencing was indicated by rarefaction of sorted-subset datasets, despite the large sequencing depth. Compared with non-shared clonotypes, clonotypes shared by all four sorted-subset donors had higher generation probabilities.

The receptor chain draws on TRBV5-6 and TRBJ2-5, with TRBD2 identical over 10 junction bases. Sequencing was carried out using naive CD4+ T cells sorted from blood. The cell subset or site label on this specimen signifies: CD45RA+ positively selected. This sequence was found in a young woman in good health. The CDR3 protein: CASSLFPSGSGETQYF. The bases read TGTGCCAGCAGCTTGTTTCCTAGCGGGAGTGGGGAGACCCAGTACTTC.